The rows below give T cell receptor beta chains drawn from one sample of a study of metastatic and nonmetastatic thyroid tumors. TCRdb re-called clones via MiXCR from the PCR reads. The sample contains approximately 20,000 clones, around 30% of which appear only once. Material: tumor tissue. These receptors were obtained from a female donor with papillary thyroid cancer or a benign thyroid nodule (not recorded which). Some clones in this sample may be carry-over from other donors' samples. CDR3s include the opening cysteine and the closing phenylalanine or tryptophan. A D gene is named only where the DNA matches it firmly. The size of a clone is reported for some rows only, either as once, few or many, or as a class for expanded clones.

D gene	V gene	clone size	J gene	CDR3 DNA	CDR3 protein
NA	TRBV6-1	medium-sized	TRBJ2-3	TGTGCCAGCAACAAACGCACAGATACGCAGTATTTT	CASNKRTDTQYF
NA	TRBV20-1	NA	TRBJ2-7	TGCAGTGCTAGACGATCGGGACTCAGAAGCGACTACGAGCAGTACTTC	CSARRSGLRSDYEQYF
NA	TRBV20-1	NA	TRBJ1-3	TGCAGTGCTCAATCCCGGTATAGGGAAGGAAACACCATATATTTT	CSAQSRYREGNTIYF
TRBD1	TRBV14	few	TRBJ2-1	TGTGCCAGCAGCCCCGGGACAGCCTACAGTGAGCAGTTCTTC	CASSPGTAYSEQFF
TRBD1	TRBV6-1	medium-sized	TRBJ2-5	TGTGCCAGCAGTGAGGACAGGGGGCTGGGAGAGACCCAGTACTTC	CASSEDRGLGETQYF
TRBD1	TRBV6-1	NA	TRBJ1-2	TGTGTCAGCAGACCGGGACAGGAAAACTATGGCTACACCTTC	CVSRPGQENYGYTF
TRBD1	TRBV30	medium-sized	TRBJ2-7	TGTGCCTGGAGCTCCGGGACAGGGAGGTACGAGCAGTACTTC	CAWSSGTGRYEQYF
NA	TRBV7-6	NA	TRBJ1-3	TGTACCAGCAGCTTATTTGGGTTTGGAAACACCATATATTTT	CTSSLFGFGNTIYF
TRBD1	TRBV25-1	NA	TRBJ2-1	TGTGCCAGCAGTGGCCTGCCGGGACAGGGAGCGAATGAGCATTTCTTC	CASSGLPGQGANEHFF
TRBD2	TRBV25-1	many	TRBJ2-1	TGTGCCAGCGTCAGCGGGAGAATGGACAATGAGCAGTTCTTC	CASVSGRMDNEQFF
NA	TRBV7-3	medium-sized	TRBJ2-2	TGTGCCAGCAGCTTTGAGCGGAACACCGGGGAGCTGTTTTTT	CASSFERNTGELFF
TRBD1	TRBV30	many	TRBJ2-1	TGTGCCTGGGCCACGACAGGGGGCTTTGAGCAGTTCTTC	CAWATTGGFEQFF
NA	TRBV7-3	many	TRBJ2-5	TGTGCCAGCAGCCCGACCTATTCAGAGACCCAGTACTTC	CASSPTYSETQYF
TRBD1	TRBV28	few	TRBJ2-1	TGTGCCAGCAGTGCCGGGACAGGGTTTTACAATGAGCAGTTCTTC	CASSAGTGFYNEQFF
NA	TRBV5-1	NA	TRBJ2-6	TGCGCCAGCAGCTTGGCGGCAGCCGGCTCTGGGGCCAACGTCCTGACTTTC	CASSLAAAGSGANVLTF
NA	TRBV7-8	NA	TRBJ2-1	TGTGCCAGCAGTACCTATAGAAATGAGCAGTTCTTC	CASSTYRNEQFF
NA	TRBV20-1	many	TRBJ2-1	TGCAGTGCCCGAACGCCAATCTACAATGAGCAGTTCTTC	CSARTPIYNEQFF
TRBD1	TRBV27	few	TRBJ2-7	TGTTCCAGCAGTCCCTCCGGGACAGGTGGAGGGCGGCAGTACTTC	CSSSPSGTGGGRQYF
NA	TRBV30	medium-sized	TRBJ2-3	TGTGCCTGGAGTGTAAGTGGAGATACGCAGTATTTT	CAWSVSGDTQYF
NA	TRBV11-2	many	TRBJ2-2	TGTGCCAGCAGCTTGATTTTCGGGGCAGAGAACACCGGGGAGCTGTTTTTT	CASSLIFGAENTGELFF
TRBD1	TRBV2	NA	TRBJ1-1	TGTGCCAGCAGTCAGCCCGCAGGGGGAACTGAAGCTTTCTTT	CASSQPAGGTEAFF
NA	TRBV30	NA	TRBJ1-2	TGTGCCTGGAGTTCAGGGAGCTATGGCTACACCTTC	CAWSSGSYGYTF
NA	TRBV28	few	TRBJ2-1	TGTGCCAGCAGTTTAAGTGGGGGTCTTGGTTCTTTAAGTAATGAGCAGTTCTTC	CASSLSGGLGSLSNEQFF
NA	TRBV24-1	NA	TRBJ1-1	TGTGCCACCAGTGTAGCAGGGGTGAACACTGAAGCTTTCTTT	CATSVAGVNTEAFF
TRBD1	TRBV9	many	TRBJ2-2	TGTGCCAGCAGCCTAGAGACAGGGGAACGGGAGCTGTTTTTT	CASSLETGERELFF
NA	TRBV6-1	NA	TRBJ2-7	TGTGCCAGCCAAATGGCCCCCAGACGTGCCTACGAGCAGTACTTC	CASQMAPRRAYEQYF
NA	TRBV20-1	NA	TRBJ2-7	TGTAGTGCTAGCCAGGAGGGATTTTCCTACGAGCATTACTTC	CSASQEGFSYEHYF
TRBD2	TRBV20-1	NA	TRBJ2-1	TGCAGTGCTGGACTAGCGGGAGCCCCTGGAGAGCAGTTCTTC	CSAGLAGAPGEQFF
TRBD1	TRBV3-1	NA	TRBJ1-1	TGTGCCAGCAAGCCAAGGATGGACAGGGAAGCTTTCTTT	CASKPRMDREAFF
TRBD1	TRBV30	medium-sized	TRBJ2-7	TGTGCCTGGAGTTTAGGACAGGGGCTCTACGAGCAGTACTTC	CAWSLGQGLYEQYF
NA	TRBV6-1	NA	TRBJ2-7	TGTGCCAGCAGTAGCAGGGAGATGGTGTACGAGCAGTACTTC	CASSSREMVYEQYF
NA	TRBV19	many	TRBJ2-2	TGTGCCAGTCACAAGGGGGACACCGGGGAGCTGTTTTTT	CASHKGDTGELFF
NA	TRBV18	once	TRBJ1-5	TGTGCCAGCTCAAGCGCACAGGTTCCGGAGCCCCAGCATTTT	CASSSAQVPEPQHF
TRBD2	TRBV7-6	NA	TRBJ2-1	TGTGCCAGCAAGCGGGGGGATGACAATGAGCAGTTCTTC	CASKRGDDNEQFF
NA	TRBV5-5	many	TRBJ2-1	TGTGCCAGCAGCTCGGGGACCTTTGAGCAGTTCTTC	CASSSGTFEQFF
NA	TRBV5-1	once	TRBJ1-6	TGCGCCAGCAGCTTCTCAGTGGGTGAAAATTCACCCCTCCACTTT	CASSFSVGENSPLHF
TRBD1	TRBV6-1	few	TRBJ2-7	TGTGCCAGCAGGCCTACCGGGACAGGGGGACACGAGCAGTACTTC	CASRPTGTGGHEQYF
TRBD2	TRBV6-1	few	TRBJ2-7	TGTGCCAGCAGTGAAGGACCTGGGCTCAGCGGGAGTCCCTACGAGCAGTACTTC	CASSEGPGLSGSPYEQYF
TRBD2	TRBV10-1	many	TRBJ2-7	TGCGCCAGGGGAGGGCCCGAAACACCGTGGTCCTACGAGCAGTACTTC	CARGGPETPWSYEQYF
TRBD2	TRBV7-6	once	TRBJ2-1	TGTGCCAGCATCTTAGGTAGCGGGAGAACCAATGAGCAGTTCTTC	CASILGSGRTNEQFF
NA	TRBV6-1	medium-sized	TRBJ2-5	TGTGCCAGCAGTGAAATGGACAAGGGGGAGACCCAGTACTTC	CASSEMDKGETQYF
NA	TRBV6-1	NA	TRBJ2-6	TGTGCCAGCAGTGACAACTCTGGGGCCAACGTCCTGACTTTC	CASSDNSGANVLTF
TRBD1	TRBV6-1	NA	TRBJ1-2	TGTGCCAGCAGTGGCGACAGGGTTGGCTACACCTTC	CASSGDRVGYTF
NA	TRBV10-2	NA	TRBJ1-1	TGCGCCAGCAGTGAGTCCCGGCACACTGAAGCTTTCTTT	CASSESRHTEAFF
TRBD1	TRBV20-1	many	TRBJ2-5	TGCAGTGCTAGTCGACAGGGGCTCGAGACCCAGTACTTC	CSASRQGLETQYF
NA	TRBV19	many	TRBJ2-1	TGTGCCAGTAGTATAGTCGGTAGCGTAGATGAGCAGTTCTTC	CASSIVGSVDEQFF